This section outlines one T cell receptor beta chain sequence together with its context. Antigen unknown. This may be a read error: a much more frequent sequence differs by one nucleotide. A second about 7 to 11 cycle PCR used barcoded and J-beta primers. Each TCR beta cDNA got a 12-nucleotide random molecular identifier. TCRdb reprocessed the 5' RACE reads via MiXCR and lists one record per CDR3 protein. The repertoire includes around 600,000 distinct CDR3 sequences, 40% to 55% of them detected once, and around 23% sits in the top ten. This record belongs to a study of blood T cells in healthy people across ages. Study-level findings and limits: Age advanced and TCR beta diversity per million T cells fell, roughly linearly. PBMCs went unsorted, and a conclusive naive versus antigen-experienced comparison was therefore prevented.

Trimming left V 6 bases short and J 11 bases short, with 25 bases between. The CDR3 is 15 residues long. Per germline, CDR1 SGHAT and CDR2 FQNNGV. The V and J genes are TRBV11-2 and TRBJ2-5; TRBD1 is a possible D gene (6 bases). The clonotype was recovered from a man older than 75 in good health. The sample comprised blood. CDR3 amino acids: CASRMDSSTYNEQYF. The CDR3 DNA is TGTGCCAGCAGAATGGACAGTTCCACCTACAATGAGCAGTACTTC.